Presented here are 26 T cell receptor beta chains from one specimen sequenced in a study of T-cell memory formation after mild COVID-19 listed by TCRdb under 2021. Library preparation used 5' RACE. These reads were obtained on an Illumina NovaSeq 6000. TCRdb reprocessed the public reads (quality trimming at Q25 with fastp, clone calling with MiXCR) and kept in-frame beta chains. Entries are consolidated by CDR3 protein sequence, retaining the most common genes and DNA. The sample table lists roughly 600,000 distinct CDR3 sequences, roughly 18% of them with a count of one. The ten largest clones take up more than 10% of the sample. Sequences were obtained from PBMCs or a T cell subset sorted from them (not recorded which). The receptors derive from an adult woman who had mild COVID-19 (a few samples of this study predate the infection). The sample titles of this study are shuffled in the database, so cell type and time point are left out; the donor was told from shared clones.

This clonotype was seen many times. This chain links TRBV6-2 or TRBV6-3 with TRBJ2-7, with D perhaps given as TRBD1 or TRBD2 (5 bases each). Per the germline V gene, CDR1 is MNHEY and CDR2 is SVGEGT. The CDR3 contains 17 residues. Trimming cost V 2 bases and J 0 bases, with 17 bases left between them. The CDR3: CASSYVWGLTSSYEQYF. The CDR3 DNA reads TGTGCCAGCAGTTACGTCTGGGGGTTGACGAGCTCCTACGAGCAGTACTTC.

This clonotype was detected only a few times. The chain joins TRBV6-1 to TRBJ1-4; 7 bases fit TRBD1. The CDR3 sequence is 17 residues long. The V gene end was trimmed by 3 bases and the J gene end by 5 bases; junction bases not matched to a gene: 12. Germline CDR1 MNHNS, CDR2 SASEGT. The CDR3 protein is CASSEVVRGTSNEKLFF. The CDR3 bases are TGTGCCAGCAGTGAGGTTGTCAGGGGGACGTCCAATGAAAAACTGTTTTTT.

The chain carries TRBV12-3 or TRBV12-4 and TRBJ2-7, with 10 bases matching TRBD2. The CDR3 is 14 amino acids. V was pared by 3 bases and J by 3 bases, with 2 bases of the junction left unmatched. The CDR3 region has the DNA TGTGCCAGCAGTTTGGCTAGCGGGAGCTACGAGCAGTACTTC. As protein: CASSLASGSYEQYF.

There are a few counts of this clonotype. The gene calls are TRBV7-8 and TRBJ2-7, with TRBD1 matching over 9 bases. The CDR3 consists of 15 residues. With 5 bases clipped from V and 4 bases from J, the junction kept 9 bases outside the gene matches. CDR1 is SGHVS and CDR2 is FQNEAQ in the germline V gene. In nucleotides, the CDR3 is TGTGCCAGCAGCAAAAAGCCGGGACAGGGTTACGAGCAGTACTTC. Its translation is CASSKKPGQGYEQYF.

V and J are TRBV5-1 and TRBJ2-2; weak D call: TRBD2 (6 bases). Looked up from germline, CDR1 is SGHRS and CDR2 is YFSETQ. Trimming removed 0 bases from V and 2 bases from J, with 11 bases in between. This CDR3 contains 16 residues. This chain's CDR3 is CASSLVTGVNTGELFF. The CDR3 coding sequence is TGCGCCAGCAGCTTGGTGACGGGGGTTAACACCGGGGAGCTGTTTTTT. The whole variable domain, filled in from reference TRBV5-1 and TRBJ2-2, reads KAGVTQTPRYLIKTRGQQVTLSCSPISGHRSVSWYQQTPGQGLQFLFEYFSETQRNKGNFPGRFSGRQFSNSRSEMNVSTLELGDSALYLCASSLVTGVNTGELFFGEGSRLTVL.

This clonotype was detected only a few times. The V gene is TRBV20-1, the J gene TRBJ2-5, with 8 bases matching TRBD2. This CDR3 region has 15 residues. J lost 2 bases, V lost 3 bases, and 8 bases had no gene match. Germline loops: CDR1 DFQATT, CDR2 SNEGSKA (reference sequence). The CDR3 sequence: CSASLRGAEQETQYF. The CDR3 region has the DNA TGCAGTGCTAGTTTGCGGGGGGCCGAACAAGAGACCCAGTACTTC.

This clonotype was observed a few times. The chain recombines TRBV25-1 with TRBJ2-2; perhaps TRBD1 as D (6 bases). Germline V lookup: CDR1 MGHDK, CDR2 SYGVNS. With 0 bases removed from V and 7 bases from J, the gap between germline ends came to 9 bases. The CDR3 loop spans 14 amino acids. The CDR3 DNA reads TGTGCCAGCAGTGAATACAGGGGCGACGGGGAGCTGTTTTTT. This codes for CASSEYRGDGELFF.

This clonotype was observed a handful of times. The chain uses TRBV11-2 and TRBJ2-7; 10 nucleotides agree with TRBD2. Unmatched junction bases numbered 5, after V lost 0 bases and J lost 6 bases. Germline V lookup: CDR1 SGHAT, CDR2 FQNNGV. The length of the CDR3 is 15 residues. CDR3 protein: CASSLEASGSGEQYF. Here the CDR3 DNA reads TGTGCCAGCAGCTTAGAAGCTAGCGGGAGTGGCGAGCAGTACTTC. Based on the CDR3 plus reference TRBV11-2 and TRBJ2-7, the full variable domain is EAGVAQSPRYKIIEKRQSVAFWCNPISGHATLYWYQQILGQGPKLLIQFQNNGVVDDSQLPKDRFSAERLKGVDSTLKIQPAKLEDSAVYLCASSLEASGSGEQYFGPGTRLTVT.

There are a few counts of this clonotype. The V call is TRBV5-1, the J call TRBJ1-2; D not resolved. CDR1 is SGHRS and CDR2 is YFSETQ in the germline V gene. The V end lost 4 bases, the J end lost 8 bases, and 18 bases lay between the germline ends. CDR3 length: 14 amino acids. CDR3 sequence (DNA): TGCGCCAGCAGCCCATCAAGGACGGAAGAAGGCTACACCTTC. Protein sequence: CASSPSRTEEGYTF.

The chain uses TRBV10-3 and TRBJ2-1; D is perhaps TRBD1 (5 bases). Germline lookup yields CDR1 ENHRY and CDR2 SYGVKD. The CDR3 runs 13 residues. V shed 8 bases and J shed 4 bases, with 12 bases lying between them. The CDR3 reads CAIESQGYNEQFF. The CDR3 bases are TGTGCCATCGAGTCCCAGGGATACAATGAGCAGTTCTTC.

This clonotype came up a few times. The chain links TRBV6-6 to TRBJ2-1, with 8 bases aligning to TRBD2. The CDR3 extends over 15 amino acids. V lost 7 bases to trimming and J lost 4 bases; unmatched junction nucleotides: 9. CDR1 is MNHNY and CDR2 is SVGAGI in the germline V gene (reference sequence). The CDR3 coding sequence is TGTGCCAGCATCCCAGGGGCTAGCGGGTACAATGAGCAGTTCTTC. This encodes CASIPGASGYNEQFF.

As for this clonotype: A read error may explain this, as a much larger clone is one base away. This chain joins TRBV5-1 and TRBJ2-5; a possible D gene is TRBD1 (6 bases). This CDR3 is built from 15 residues. The germline V and J ends were trimmed by 2 bases and 5 bases, with 16 bases remaining between them. Germline V gives CDR1 SGHRS, CDR2 YFSETQ. CDR3 nucleotide sequence: TGCGCCAGCAGCTTTGGGGTAGCCAGGGGCGAGACCCAGTACTTC. Amino acid sequence: CASSFGVARGETQYF. Variable domain in full (rest from reference TRBV5-1 and TRBJ2-5): KAGVTQTPRYLIKTRGQQVTLSCSPISGHRSVSWYQQTPGQGLQFLFEYFSETQRNKGNFPGRFSGRQFSNSRSEMNVSTLELGDSALYLCASSFGVARGETQYFGPGTRLLVL.

This clonotype was found a few times. This sequence joins TRBV14 and TRBJ2-1; 10 bases match TRBD2. The length of the CDR3 is 16 residues. V lost 3 bases and J lost 2; bases outside the gene matches: 4. Looked up from germline, CDR1 is SGHDN and CDR2 is FVKESK. The CDR3 protein is CASSHSGTSAYNEQFF. The CDR3 nucleotides read TGTGCCAGCAGCCATAGTGGGACTAGCGCCTACAATGAGCAGTTCTTC.

The rearrangement uses TRBV11-1 and TRBJ2-5, with 9 bases fitting TRBD1. The germline V gene has CDR1 SGHAT and CDR2 FQDESV (reference sequence). The CDR3 is made up of 17 amino acids. V lost 5 bases to trimming and J lost 2 bases; unmatched junction nucleotides: 12. CDR3 DNA sequence: TGTGCCAGCAGCACCTACGGAGGGACAGGGTATCAAGAGACCCAGTACTTC. Translated, it gives CASSTYGGTGYQETQYF.

This clonotype has only a few counts. This CDR3 reads CATSDGPASYYEQYF. CDR3 DNA sequence: TGTGCCACCAGTGATGGACCCGCGTCATACTACGAGCAGTACTTC. The rearrangement joins TRBV24-1 to TRBJ2-7; D is undetermined. Germline CDR1 reads KGHDR; CDR2 reads SFDVKD. Trimming took off 3 bases at V and 3 bases at J, with 14 bases between the two ends. This CDR3 spans 15 amino acids.

This clonotype turned up a few times. The chain's CDR3 is CASSLWTSGGATYNEQFF. In nucleotides, the CDR3 is TGCGCCAGCAGCTTATGGACTAGCGGGGGGGCCACCTACAATGAGCAGTTCTTC. V is TRBV5-1 and J is TRBJ2-1, with 15 bases matching TRBD2. Germline trimming cut 2 bases from V and 2 bases from J; bases unmatched to any gene: 5. The CDR3 spans 18 residues. Germline assignment: CDR1 SGHRS and CDR2 YFSETQ.

In its sample, this clonotype was seen many times. This chain uses TRBV20-1 with TRBJ2-1; 10 nucleotides agree with TRBD2. The length of the CDR3 is 16 residues. CDR1 and CDR2 (germline): DFQATT, SNEGSKA (reference sequence). The J segment lost 0 bases and the V segment lost 0 bases, leaving 2 bases of the junction unmatched. DNA of the CDR3: TGCAGTGCTAGAGATTCTAGCGGGAGCTCCTACAATGAGCAGTTCTTC. Translated: CSARDSSGSSYNEQFF.

This clonotype has just a few counts. The V and J genes are TRBV12-3 or TRBV12-4 and TRBJ2-5; 13 positions match TRBD2. CDR3 size: 16 residues. The J segment lost 2 bases and the V segment lost 5 bases, leaving 5 bases of the junction unmatched. The CDR3 DNA follows: TGTGCCAGCAGTCTCGGGACTAGCGGGGCTCAAGAGACCCAGTACTTC. This codes for CASSLGTSGAQETQYF.

The chain carries TRBV9 and TRBJ1-2; the match to TRBD1 covers 9 bases. Trimming removed 3 bases from V and 7 bases from J; junction bases left unmatched: 13. CDR1 SGDLS and CDR2 YYNGEE come from the germline V gene. The CDR3 loop spans 16 amino acids. The CDR3 loop is CASSGHAGTGTFGYTF. CDR3 sequence (DNA): TGTGCCAGCAGCGGCCACGCCGGGACAGGGACGTTTGGCTACACCTTC. Variable domain in full (rest from reference TRBV9 and TRBJ1-2): DSGVTQTPKHLITATGQRVTLRCSPRSGDLSVYWYQQSLDQGLQFLIQYYNGEERAKGNILERFSAQQFPDLHSELNLSSLELGDSALYFCASSGHAGTGTFGYTFGSGTRLTVV.

This chain joins TRBV9 and TRBJ2-1, with 8 nucleotides matching TRBD2. The CDR3 loop spans 15 amino acids. Germline V gives CDR1 SGDLS, CDR2 YYNGEE. The V gene end was trimmed by 3 bases and the J gene end by 4 bases; junction bases not matched to a gene: 6. The CDR3 DNA sequence: TGTGCCAGCAGCGCCGGGGGGGCCGCTTACAATGAGCAGTTCTTC. This sequence encodes CASSAGGAAYNEQFF.

This chain connects TRBV19 to TRBJ2-7, with no clear D. Germline lookup yields CDR1 LNHDA and CDR2 SQIVND (reference sequence). Trimming pared 5 bases from V and 0 bases from J, leaving 14 bases between. The length of the CDR3 is 15 residues. This chain's CDR3 is CASSARTVVSYEQYF. The CDR3, as DNA: TGTGCCAGTAGTGCCCGGACGGTAGTCTCCTACGAGCAGTACTTC.

Here the CDR3 DNA reads TGTGCCAGCAACGCCGAAGGAAAAGGAAAATACAATGAGCAGTTCTTC. Amino acids: CASNAEGKGKYNEQFF. J is TRBJ2-1 and V is TRBV7-2; unclear D gene. Germline V gene sequence: CDR1 SGHTA, CDR2 FQGNSA. The germline V and J ends were trimmed by 7 bases and 4 bases, with 20 bases remaining between them. The CDR3 has 16 amino acids.

This CDR3 reads CASSQARGGTEAFF. CDR3 in DNA: TGTGCCAGCAGCCAAGCCCGGGGAGGCACTGAAGCTTTCTTT. The chain is built from TRBV3-1 and TRBJ1-1; D gene uncertain. This CDR3 region has 14 residues. V lost 1 base, J lost 4 bases, and 10 bases lay in between. Germline CDR1 is LGHDT and CDR2 is YNNKEL (reference sequence).

This clonotype was seen a few times. The J gene is TRBJ2-1, the V gene TRBV29-1; D is unclear. The CDR3 sequence is 11 residues long. CDR1 is SQVTM and CDR2 is ANQGSEA in the germline V gene. V was clipped by 2 bases and J by 2 bases, with 1 base between them. The CDR3 loop is CSVETYNEQFF. The CDR3 nucleotides are TGCAGCGTTGAAACCTACAATGAGCAGTTCTTC.

The genes are TRBV24-1 and TRBJ1-5; D remains ambiguous. CDR1 and CDR2 from the germline V gene are KGHDR and SFDVKD. The ends were cut back, 6 bases at V and 7 bases at J, with 18 bases in the middle. The CDR3 contains 15 residues. Here the CDR3 DNA reads TGTGCCACCAGTACGTCACCGGGAACTTGGCAGCCCCAGCATTTT. Amino acids: CATSTSPGTWQPQHF.

The rearrangement uses TRBV10-3 and TRBJ2-7, with D possibly being TRBD2 (6 bases). The CDR3 extends over 14 amino acids. Deletions cut 8 bases from V and 2 bases from J, with 16 bases between. CDR1 and CDR2 (germline): ENHRY, SYGVKD. The CDR3 region has the DNA TGTGCCATCCGCCCCGGGACTGATCCCTACGAGCAGTACTTC. Translating gives CAIRPGTDPYEQYF.